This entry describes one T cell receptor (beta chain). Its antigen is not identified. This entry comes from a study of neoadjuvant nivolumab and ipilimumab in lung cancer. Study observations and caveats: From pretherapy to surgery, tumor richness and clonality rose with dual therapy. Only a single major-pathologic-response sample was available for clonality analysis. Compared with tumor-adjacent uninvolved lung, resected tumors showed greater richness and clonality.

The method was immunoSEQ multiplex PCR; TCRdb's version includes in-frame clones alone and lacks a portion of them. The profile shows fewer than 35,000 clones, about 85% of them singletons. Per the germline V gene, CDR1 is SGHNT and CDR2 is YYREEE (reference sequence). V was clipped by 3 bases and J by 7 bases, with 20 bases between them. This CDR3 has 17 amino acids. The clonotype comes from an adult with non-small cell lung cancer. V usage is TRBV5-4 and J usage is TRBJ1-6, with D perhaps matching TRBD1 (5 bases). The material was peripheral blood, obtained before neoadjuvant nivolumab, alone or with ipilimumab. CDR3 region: CASSSMPPGTLNSPLHF. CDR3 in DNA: TGTGCCAGCAGCTCCATGCCCCCCGGGACCCTGAATTCACCCCTCCACTTT.